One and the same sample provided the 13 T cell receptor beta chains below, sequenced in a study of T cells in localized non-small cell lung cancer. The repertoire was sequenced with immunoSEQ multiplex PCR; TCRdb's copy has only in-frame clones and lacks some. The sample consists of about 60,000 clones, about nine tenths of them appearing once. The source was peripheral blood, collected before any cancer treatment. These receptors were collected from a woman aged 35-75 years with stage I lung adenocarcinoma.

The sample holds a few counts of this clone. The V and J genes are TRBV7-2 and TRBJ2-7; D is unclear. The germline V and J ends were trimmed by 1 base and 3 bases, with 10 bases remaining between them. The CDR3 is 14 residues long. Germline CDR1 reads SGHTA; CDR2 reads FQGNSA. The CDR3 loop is CASSLGVRIYEQYF. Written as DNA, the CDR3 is TGTGCCAGCAGCTTAGGTGTCAGGATCTACGAGCAGTACTTC. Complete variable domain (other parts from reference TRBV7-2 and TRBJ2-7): GAGVSQSPSNKVTEKGKDVELRCDPISGHTALYWYRQSLGQGLEFLIYFQGNSAPDKSGLPSDRFSAERTGGSVSTLTIQRTQQEDSAVYLCASSLGVRIYEQYFGPGTRLTVT.

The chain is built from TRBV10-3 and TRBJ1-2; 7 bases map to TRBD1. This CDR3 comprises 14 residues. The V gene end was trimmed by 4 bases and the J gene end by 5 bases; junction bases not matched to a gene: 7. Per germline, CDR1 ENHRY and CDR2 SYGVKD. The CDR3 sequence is CAISGQGNGYGYTF. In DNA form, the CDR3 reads TGTGCCATCAGTGGACAGGGTAATGGGTATGGCTACACCTTC.

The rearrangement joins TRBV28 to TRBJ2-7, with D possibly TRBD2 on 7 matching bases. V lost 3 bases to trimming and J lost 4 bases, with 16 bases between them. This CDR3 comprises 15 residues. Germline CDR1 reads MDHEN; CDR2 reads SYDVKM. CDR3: CASSLLGGAQYEQYF. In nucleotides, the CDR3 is TGTGCCAGCAGTTTGTTAGGGGGGGCGCAGTACGAGCAGTACTTC.

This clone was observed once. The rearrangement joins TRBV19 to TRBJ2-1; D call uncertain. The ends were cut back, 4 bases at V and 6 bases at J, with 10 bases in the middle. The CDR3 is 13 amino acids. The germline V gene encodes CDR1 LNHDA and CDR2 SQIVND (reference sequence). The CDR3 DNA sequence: TGTGCCAGTAGTACAACCTTTTCCAATGAGCAGTTCTTC. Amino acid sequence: CASSTTFSNEQFF.

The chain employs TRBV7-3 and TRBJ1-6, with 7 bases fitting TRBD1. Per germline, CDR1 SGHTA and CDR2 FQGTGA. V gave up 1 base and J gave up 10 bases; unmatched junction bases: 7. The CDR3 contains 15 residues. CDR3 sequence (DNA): TGTGCCAGCAGCTTAAACGGTCAGGGGGGATCACCCCTCCACTTT. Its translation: CASSLNGQGGSPLHF.

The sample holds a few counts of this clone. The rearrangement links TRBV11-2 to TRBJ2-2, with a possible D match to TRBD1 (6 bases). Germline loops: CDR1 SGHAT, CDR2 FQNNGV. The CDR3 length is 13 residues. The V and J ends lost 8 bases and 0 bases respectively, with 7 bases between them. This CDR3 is CASGQSNTGELFF. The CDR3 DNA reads TGTGCCAGCGGACAGTCGAACACCGGGGAGCTGTTTTTT.

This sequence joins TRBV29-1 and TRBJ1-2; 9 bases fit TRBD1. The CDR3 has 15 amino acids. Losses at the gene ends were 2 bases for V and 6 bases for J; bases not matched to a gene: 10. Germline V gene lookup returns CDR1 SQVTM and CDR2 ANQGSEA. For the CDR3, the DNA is TGCAGCGTTGAATACGAACAGGGGGCGTGGGATGGCTACACCTTC. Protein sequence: CSVEYEQGAWDGYTF.

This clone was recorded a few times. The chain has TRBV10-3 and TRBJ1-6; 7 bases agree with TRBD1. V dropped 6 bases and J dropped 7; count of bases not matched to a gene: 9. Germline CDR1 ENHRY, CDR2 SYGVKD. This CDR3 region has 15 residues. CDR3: CAISEGAGINSPLHF. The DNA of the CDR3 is TGTGCCATCAGCGAGGGGGCAGGGATCAATTCACCCCTCCACTTT.

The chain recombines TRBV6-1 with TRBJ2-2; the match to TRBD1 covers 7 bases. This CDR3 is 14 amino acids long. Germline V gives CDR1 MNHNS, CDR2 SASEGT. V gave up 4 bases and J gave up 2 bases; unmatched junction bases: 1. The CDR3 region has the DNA TGTGCCAGCAGTGGACAGGGAAACACCGGGGAGCTGTTTTTT. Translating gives CASSGQGNTGELFF.

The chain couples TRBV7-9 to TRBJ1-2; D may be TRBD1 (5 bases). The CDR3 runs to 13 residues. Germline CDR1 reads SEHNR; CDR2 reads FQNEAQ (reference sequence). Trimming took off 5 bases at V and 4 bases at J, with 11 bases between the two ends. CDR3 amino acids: CASSLDSSYGYTF. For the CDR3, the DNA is TGTGCCAGCAGCCTAGACAGTTCCTATGGCTACACCTTC.

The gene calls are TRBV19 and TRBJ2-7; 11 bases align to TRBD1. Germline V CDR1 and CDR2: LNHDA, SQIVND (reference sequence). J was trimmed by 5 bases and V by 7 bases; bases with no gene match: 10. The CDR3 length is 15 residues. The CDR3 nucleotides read TGTGCCAGTAAGACCGGGACAGGGGGTTTCCACGAGCAGTACTTC. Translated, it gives CASKTGTGGFHEQYF.

The CDR3 region has the DNA TGTGCCAGTTCGGGACAGGGGATTGATGGCTACACCTTC. Its translation: CASSGQGIDGYTF. The chain recombines TRBV9 with TRBJ1-2, with 10 bases fitting TRBD1. V shed 8 bases and J 6 bases; nucleotides not matched to a gene: 7. There are 13 residues in the CDR3. Germline CDR1 and CDR2: SGDLS and YYNGEE. The complete variable domain, with remaining parts taken from reference TRBV9 and TRBJ1-2, reads DSGVTQTPKHLITATGQRVTLRCSPRSGDLSVYWYQQSLDQGLQFLIQYYNGEERAKGNILERFSAQQFPDLHSELNLSSLELGDSALYFCASSGQGIDGYTFGSGTRLTVV.

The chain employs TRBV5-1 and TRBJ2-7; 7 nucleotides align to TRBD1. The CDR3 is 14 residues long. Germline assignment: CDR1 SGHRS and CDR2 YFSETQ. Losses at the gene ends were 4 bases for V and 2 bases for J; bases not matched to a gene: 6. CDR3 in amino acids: CASSPRQGPYEQYF. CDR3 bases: TGCGCCAGCAGCCCCAGACAGGGACCCTACGAGCAGTACTTC.